Shown below are 25 T cell receptor beta chains from a single sample sequenced in a study of blood T cells in healthy people across ages. With a J-beta primer mix and a sample-barcoded 5' primer, a second PCR ran about 7 to 12 cycles. TCRdb re-called the 5' RACE reads with MiXCR, one entry per CDR3 protein. The sample shows roughly 830,000 distinct CDR3 sequences, approximately 67% of them seen only once. The sequenced material came from blood. These receptor sequences come from a man aged 30 to 45 in good health.

The rearrangement joins TRBV7-2 to TRBJ2-3; D unresolved. V lost 0 bases and J lost 4, with 11 bases in between. The CDR3 consists of 15 residues. In germline, CDR1 is SGHTA, CDR2 FQGNSA. The CDR3 nucleotides read TGTGCCAGCAGCTTAGCCCCTAGAAACTCAGATACGCAGTATTTT. Its protein product is CASSLAPRNSDTQYF.

This clonotype has a handful of counts. This could be a read error, since a much larger clone is one nucleotide away. CDR3: CSAGLGAYIDEQYF. CDR3 bases: TGCAGTGCTGGTCTAGGGGCTTACATCGATGAGCAGTACTTC. This chain uses TRBV20-1 with TRBJ2-7; tentatively, D is TRBD1 (5 bases). The CDR3 consists of 14 residues. Trimming removed 5 bases from V and 7 bases from J, with 21 bases in between. Germline assignment: CDR1 DFQATT and CDR2 SNEGSKA (reference sequence).

The CDR3 protein is CASSLMGQTTDTQYF. The CDR3 region has the DNA TGTGCCAGCAGCTTAATGGGACAGACCACAGATACGCAGTATTTT. The rearrangement joins TRBV7-2 to TRBJ2-3, with 7 bases fitting TRBD1. The CDR3 is 15 residues long. Germline lookup yields CDR1 SGHTA and CDR2 FQGNSA. V dropped 2 bases and J dropped 2; count of bases not matched to a gene: 4.

The chain employs TRBV6-5 and TRBJ2-1, with D perhaps TRBD2 (5 bases). The CDR3 runs 14 residues. Trimming took off 3 bases at V and 6 bases at J, with 12 bases between the two ends. Germline V gives CDR1 MNHEY, CDR2 SVGAGI. In nucleotides, the CDR3 is TGTGCCAGCAGTTATACACTAGTTGGCAATGAGCAGTTCTTC. Amino acid sequence: CASSYTLVGNEQFF.

The gene calls are TRBV6-6 and TRBJ2-5, with D unclear. The CDR3 spans 15 residues. V was pared by 0 bases and J by 2 bases, with 10 bases between. Germline V lookup: CDR1 MNHNY, CDR2 SVGAGI (reference sequence). The CDR3 protein is CASSYSRESQETQYF. CDR3 DNA sequence: TGTGCCAGCAGTTACTCGAGAGAGTCTCAAGAGACCCAGTACTTC.

The chain has TRBV11-3 and TRBJ2-1; D perhaps matches TRBD1 (5 bases). The V end was cut by 0 bases, the J end by 8 bases, with 11 bases between. CDR3 length: 14 amino acids. Germline CDR1 SGHNT, CDR2 YENEEA. The CDR3 protein is CASSLDSRAHEQFF. In nucleotides, the CDR3 is TGTGCCAGCAGCTTAGATTCCAGGGCCCATGAGCAGTTCTTC.

This chain connects TRBV12-3 or TRBV12-4 to TRBJ2-7; unclear D gene. The CDR3 has 11 amino acids. Trimming took 8 bases from V and 6 from J, leaving 11 bases between them. CDR3 region: CASGSVAEQYF. The CDR3 DNA reads as TGTGCCAGCGGTTCGGTTGCCGAGCAGTACTTC.

The chain couples TRBV27 to TRBJ1-6; weak D call: TRBD1 (6 bases). The CDR3 spans 16 residues. Germline V gene lookup returns CDR1 MNHEY and CDR2 SMNVEV (reference sequence). V lost 3 bases and J 8 bases, leaving 17 bases between the germline ends. Here the CDR3 reads CASSLFGGPVDSPLHF. DNA of the CDR3: TGTGCCAGCAGTTTGTTCGGGGGGCCAGTCGATTCACCCCTCCACTTT.

The chain carries TRBV27 and TRBJ2-4, with D possibly called TRBD1 or TRBD2 (5 bases each). The tail of the sequence fits TRBJ2-7 better, so the J call may be wrong. Germline V CDR1 and CDR2: MNHEY, SMNVEV (reference sequence). This CDR3 has 14 amino acids. The CDR3 protein is CASRAGVGEFEQYF. The CDR3 DNA reads as TGTGCCAGCAGGGCCGGGGTGGGGGAATTCGAGCAGTACTTC.

This rearrangement joins TRBV20-1 to TRBJ2-3, with a possible D match to TRBD2 (6 bases). V was cut by 5 bases and J by 1 base, with 25 bases left in between. Germline CDR1 DFQATT, CDR2 SNEGSKA (reference sequence). This CDR3 contains 18 residues. In DNA, the CDR3 is TGCAGTGCTTTAGTTGGTAATAGCGGACCGATTGGCACAGATACGCAGTATTTT. It codes for CSALVGNSGPIGTDTQYF.

V usage is TRBV4-3 and J usage is TRBJ2-1; 7 bases agree with TRBD2. Trimming cost V 1 base and J 8 bases; bases outside gene matches: 8. The CDR3 is made up of 15 amino acids. Germline assignment: CDR1 LGHNA and CDR2 YSLEER. CDR3 DNA: TGCGCCAGCAGCCAAGGTGCGGGGGTCAGCCATGAGCAGTTCTTC. It is translated as CASSQGAGVSHEQFF.

The chain uses TRBV12-3 or TRBV12-4 and TRBJ2-1, with D possibly TRBD2 on 6 matching bases. The CDR3 consists of 15 residues. V dropped 4 bases and J dropped 4 bases, with 14 bases sitting between them. CDR3 coding DNA: TGTGCCAGCAGTTGCGGGACGGATAGATACAATGAGCAGTTCTTC. Translating it yields CASSCGTDRYNEQFF.

This clonotype was seen only a few times. V gene TRBV4-3 combines with J gene TRBJ2-5; D might be TRBD2 (5 bases). This CDR3 spans 16 amino acids. Trimming pared 0 bases from V and 5 bases from J, leaving 16 bases between. Germline V CDR1 and CDR2: LGHNA, YSLEER. CDR3 coding DNA: TGCGCCAGCAGCCAAGAGACGGGGAGTTGGTGGGAGACCCAGTACTTC. Protein product: CASSQETGSWWETQYF.

A note on this clonotype: No conserved phenylalanine or tryptophan is present at the end of the CDR3, so a read error is the likely explanation. The CDR3 coding sequence is TGCGCCAGCAGCCAAGATAACAGCTATGGCTACACCTTG. It translates to CASSQDNSYGYTL. The V gene is TRBV4-3, the J gene TRBJ1-2, with D unclear. The CDR3 has 13 residues. V lost 0 bases and J lost 4, with 6 bases in between. Germline V gene sequence: CDR1 LGHNA, CDR2 YSLEER.

The chain is built from TRBV7-2 and TRBJ1-6; D is unresolved. CDR1 is SGHTA and CDR2 is FQGNSA in the germline V gene. CDR3 size: 14 residues. The V and J ends lost 1 base and 9 bases respectively, with 10 bases between them. The DNA for the CDR3 is TGTGCCAGCAGCTTAGACAGCTGGGCTTCACCCCTCCACTTT. It yields the protein CASSLDSWASPLHF.

This clonotype turned up a few times. The chain is built from TRBV29-1 and TRBJ2-7, with D unresolved. The CDR3 contains 9 residues. CDR1 is SQVTM and CDR2 is ANQGSEA in the germline V gene. The germline V and J ends were trimmed by 4 bases and 4 bases, with 2 bases remaining between them. The CDR3 DNA reads TGCAGCGTTGGTTACGAGCAGTACTTC. The encoded protein is CSVGYEQYF.

This rearrangement joins TRBV20-1 to TRBJ2-3; 10 positions agree with TRBD2. The CDR3 is made up of 16 amino acids. The trim removed 2 bases at V and 8 bases at J, leaving 13 bases unmatched. Germline V CDR1 and CDR2: DFQATT, SNEGSKA (reference sequence). The chain's CDR3 is CSARPTSGVRRGTQYF. The CDR3 DNA is TGCAGTGCTAGACCAACTAGCGGGGTTCGGCGGGGTACGCAGTATTTT.

In its sample, this clonotype was seen once. CDR3 in amino acids: CASGEGYNEQFF. The CDR3 DNA is TGTGCCAGCGGGGAGGGGTACAATGAGCAGTTCTTC. The chain couples TRBV28 to TRBJ2-1; 7 positions match TRBD2. Germline V gene sequence: CDR1 MDHEN, CDR2 SYDVKM. Trimming cost V 8 bases and J 4 bases; bases outside gene matches: 2. The CDR3 runs 12 residues.

The V call is TRBV6-5, the J call TRBJ2-5; 7 positions agree with TRBD2. Trimming removed 2 bases from V and 7 bases from J; junction bases left unmatched: 7. This CDR3 is 14 amino acids long. Germline lookup yields CDR1 MNHEY and CDR2 SVGAGI. The CDR3 region is CASSYPTSAGTQYF. CDR3 coding DNA: TGTGCCAGCAGTTACCCTACTAGCGCCGGGACCCAGTACTTC.

This sequence joins TRBV5-1 and TRBJ2-1; D is uncertain. CDR3 length equals 11 residues. Germline CDR1 is SGHRS and CDR2 is YFSETQ. V lost 0 bases, J lost 10 bases, and 5 bases lay in between. CDR3 in DNA: TGCGCCAGCAGCTTGGCGGAGGAGCAGTTCTTC. Its translation is CASSLAEEQFF.

Here the CDR3 reads CASSRTPLAYEQYF. Written as DNA, the CDR3 is TGCGCCAGCAGCCGAACCCCCCTGGCCTACGAGCAGTACTTC. The gene calls are TRBV4-1 and TRBJ2-7; D uncertain. Per the germline V gene, CDR1 is MGHRA and CDR2 is YSYEKL. Trimming left V 4 bases short and J 2 bases short, with 12 bases between. CDR3 length: 14 residues.

The chain uses TRBV4-2 and TRBJ2-1; D might be TRBD2 (7 bases). V shed 4 bases and J shed 5 bases, with 21 bases lying between them. CDR3 length: 17 residues. Germline values: CDR1 LGHNA, CDR2 YNFKEQ. CDR3 sequence reads: CASSPSYGGQNNNEQFF. The CDR3 nucleotides are TGTGCCAGCAGCCCATCCTACGGGGGGCAAAACAACAATGAGCAGTTCTTC.

In regard to this clonotype: Its ends do not fully match the called genes, so a read error is possible. The CDR3 nucleotides read TGCGGTGCCCCAGAGGGCGGGGGGGCAAATGAGCAGTACTTC. Its translation: CGAPEGGGANEQYF. This rearrangement joins TRBV20-1 to TRBJ2-5; 9 bases fit TRBD2. CDR3 length: 14 residues. The germline CDR1 and CDR2 sequences are DFQATT and SNEGSKA (reference sequence).

This clonotype has a handful of counts. In DNA, the CDR3 is TGTGCCAGCAGCCCGCAGGGGACTCAGCAGATTAAAAGCTCCTACAATGAGCAGTTCTTC. It specifies CASSPQGTQQIKSSYNEQFF. V usage is TRBV11-1 and J usage is TRBJ2-1; D may match TRBD1 or TRBD2 (6 bases each). Looked up from germline, CDR1 is SGHAT and CDR2 is FQDESV (reference sequence). The CDR3 consists of 20 residues. Deletions cut 5 bases from V and 0 bases from J, with 26 bases between.

The chain links TRBV7-2 to TRBJ2-1; 11 bases are a match to TRBD2. The trim removed 6 bases at V and 2 bases at J, leaving 6 bases unmatched. The CDR3 spans 16 residues. The germline CDR1 and CDR2 sequences are SGHTA and FQGNSA. The CDR3 reads CASRSPSGGTYNEQFF. The CDR3 nucleotides are TGTGCCAGCAGAAGTCCTAGCGGGGGGACCTACAATGAGCAGTTCTTC.